Listed below are T cell receptor beta chains from one sample, sequenced in a study of blood T cells in healthy people across ages. TCRdb processed the 5' RACE reads anew with MiXCR; each CDR3 protein has one entry. Of over a million distinct CDR3 sequences in the sample, less than 50% are singletons; the top ten hold about 20%. The sequenced sample was blood. The receptors originated from a woman aged 55-75 years in good health. The CDR3 runs from the conserved cysteine through the conserved F or W. The order of the fields is D gene, V gene, clone size, CDR3 length, J gene, CDR3 DNA, CDR3 protein. The D gene is left open where the match is weak. The size entry is marked missing in some rows and otherwise reads once, few, many or a size class.

-,TRBV27,-,15,TRBJ2-3,TGTGCCAGCGGCACGTCCAGGGGACACACAGATACGCAGTATTTT,CASGTSRGHTDTQYF
TRBD1,TRBV10-3,-,13,TRBJ1-1,TGTGCCATAGCAGGGGGCCGTAACACTGAAGCTTTCTTT,CAIAGGRNTEAFF
-,TRBV6-5,-,15,TRBJ1-2,TGTGCCAGCAGTTACTCACCCGGACAGTTGAAAGGCTACACCTTC,CASSYSPGQLKGYTF
TRBD1,TRBV6-2/TRBV6-3,-,15,TRBJ1-4,TGTGCCAGCAGTTTGGGACAGGCGCTGTATGAAAAACTGTTTTTT,CASSLGQALYEKLFF
TRBD1,TRBV20-1,-,14,TRBJ1-2,TGCGGTGCTACCCCTCGACAGGGGAGATATGGCTACACCTTC,CGATPRQGRYGYTF
TRBD1,TRBV15,-,15,TRBJ2-7,TGTGCCATCAGCAGAGGGGTGACAGGGTCGGGCGAGCAGTACTTC,CAISRGVTGSGEQYF
-,TRBV12-3/TRBV12-4,-,16,TRBJ1-1,TGTGCCAGCAGCCCAGGTCCGGGACCCCTGAACACTGAAGCTTTCTTT,CASSPGPGPLNTEAFF
TRBD2,TRBV10-3,-,16,TRBJ2-5,TGTGCCATCAGTGAGTTCCCAGCGGGAGGATCTGAGACCCGGTACTTC,CAISEFPAGGSETRYF
TRBD2,TRBV20-1,-,16,TRBJ2-1,TGCAGTGCTCCCCGGGGGGTAGCGGCCCCCTACAATGAGCAGTTCTTC,CSAPRGVAAPYNEQFF
-,TRBV27,-,16,TRBJ2-6,TGTGCCAGCAGGAAACAGCTTCCCTCTGGGGCCAACGTCCTGACTTTC,CASRKQLPSGANVLTF
-,TRBV9,-,12,TRBJ2-5,TGTCCCAAGAAGGGGTACCAAGAGACCCAGTACTTC,CPKKGYQETQYF
-,TRBV6-6,-,17,TRBJ1-1,TGTGCCAGCAGTTTGGGAAACTTACAGGGTTGGAACACTGAAGCTTTCTTT,CASSLGNLQGWNTEAFF
-,TRBV4-1,few,16,TRBJ2-7,TGCGCCAGCAGCCAACGGGAAGGTCTCGGCTCCTACGAGCAGTACTTC,CASSQREGLGSYEQYF
-,TRBV7-2,-,16,TRBJ2-1,TGTGCCAGCAGCCTAGGGGGCGGGGGCCTTTACAATGAGCAGTTCTTC,CASSLGGGGLYNEQFF
-,TRBV6-1,-,13,TRBJ2-7,TGTGCCAGCAGCGACGGACTATTCTACGAGCAGTACTTC,CASSDGLFYEQYF
-,TRBV20-1,-,14,TRBJ2-5,TGCAGTGCTAGAGGGTTAATTCCCCAAGAGACCCAGTACTTC,CSARGLIPQETQYF
TRBD1,TRBV27,few,15,TRBJ1-6,TGTGCCAGCACACGACAGGGACCCTATAATTCACCCCTCCACTTT,CASTRQGPYNSPLHF
-,TRBV29-1,-,13,TRBJ1-2,TGCAGCGTTGATCCGGACGTTAACTATGGCTGCACCTTC,CSVDPDVNYGCTF
-,TRBV7-2,few,15,TRBJ2-1,TGTGCCAGCAGCTTAAATCCGGGGTTAAGGAATGAGCAGTTCTTC,CASSLNPGLRNEQFF
TRBD1,TRBV27,-,16,TRBJ2-7,TGTGCCAGCAGTCTCCCGACAGGGCCTAACTCCTACGAGCAGTACTTC,CASSLPTGPNSYEQYF
-,TRBV6-1,many,11,TRBJ2-1,TGTGCCAGCAGACAGGGCAATGAGCAGTTCTTC,CASRQGNEQFF
TRBD1,TRBV29-1,-,11,TRBJ2-7,TGCAGCGTTACAGGGGGCTACGAGCAGTACTTC,CSVTGGYEQYF
-,TRBV20-1,-,14,TRBJ2-1,TGCAGTGCTAATAGGGACCTTTCCTACAATGAGCAGTTCTTC,CSANRDLSYNEQFF
-,TRBV12-3/TRBV12-4,-,12,TRBJ2-7,TGTGCCAGCAGCCTCTCCGGCCCAAGGCAGTACTTC,CASSLSGPRQYF
TRBD1,TRBV5-1,-,16,TRBJ2-7,TGCGCCAGCAGCCCGCAGCGTGGGGACAGCTCCTACGAGCAGTACTTC,CASSPQRGDSSYEQYF
-,TRBV24-1,few,14,TRBJ1-2,TGTGCCACCAGTGATTACAGACTGCACTATGGCTACACCTTC,CATSDYRLHYGYTF
-,TRBV4-1,-,14,TRBJ1-4,TGCGCCAGCAGCCAACCTCGATCTAATGAAAAACTGTTTTTT,CASSQPRSNEKLFF
-,TRBV2,few,15,TRBJ2-1,TGTGCCAGCAGTGAGGACGGGAACTCCTACAATGAGCAGTTCTTC,CASSEDGNSYNEQFF
-,TRBV3-1,-,17,TRBJ2-6,TGTGCCAGCACCTTTCATATAGCGCGCTCTGGGGCCAACGTCCTGACTTTC,CASTFHIARSGANVLTF
-,TRBV6-6,-,13,TRBJ2-7,TGTGCCAGCAACAGACCCCCAACCTACGAGCAGTACTTC,CASNRPPTYEQYF
-,TRBV7-9,few,14,TRBJ2-5,TGTGCCAGCAGCCAAAAGTCAGTGGGGGAGACCCAGTACTTC,CASSQKSVGETQYF
TRBD1,TRBV12-3/TRBV12-4,-,16,TRBJ1-1,TGTGCCAGCAGCTTAGCAATCAAGACAGGGTATGTTGAAGCTTTCTTT,CASSLAIKTGYVEAFF